This T cell receptor (beta chain) is drawn from a study of T cell repertoires in cytomegalovirus infection. As concerns this clonotype: What it recognizes is unknown.

CDR1 is SQVTM and CDR2 is ANQGSEA in the germline V gene. Trimming cost V 2 bases and J 0 bases, with 8 bases left between them. This CDR3 comprises 13 residues. One entry per CDR3 protein results from TCRdb running MiXCR on the reads. Here the sample spans approximately 170,000 distinct CDR3 sequences, approximately 17% being singletons. Study outcomes and limitations: The ex vivo response was dominated by HLA-C-restricted CMV-specific TCR beta clonotypes.

The sequence came from a human donor in good health (CMV status not recorded). Some clones in this sample may be carry-over from other donors' samples. The sample comprised CD8+ T cells from PBMCs. This chain connects TRBV29-1 to TRBJ2-7, with D hard to call. This CDR3 is CSVEYPTSYEQYF. The CDR3 DNA reads TGCAGCGTTGAATATCCGACCTCCTACGAGCAGTACTTC.